A single T cell receptor (beta chain) is shown here with its context. Its antigen is unknown. No base quality information exists; no much larger clone differs at one position. The germline V gene supplies CDR1 MNHEY and CDR2 SVGAGI. Counted from cysteine to phenylalanine, this CDR3 has 10 amino acids. Of all the DNA, just the CDR3 is kept, 30 bases in frame from base 1. Cut back by 6 bases and 10 bases, the V and J ends lie 9 bases apart. This record belongs to a study of blood T cell repertoires in COVID-19 (dated by TCRdb to the early 2020s). At the level of the whole study: Samples covering the acute and convalescent phases of COVID-19 were provided by collaborators in the United States, Italy and Spain. The prospective study material was composed of cDNA or gDNA derived from T cells, B-cell-depleted T cells, or PBMCs. Subjects who had been exposed to COVID-19, were actively infected with it, or had recovered from it provided the deeply sampled blood TCRbeta repertoires that made up the dataset. The repertoires were released in a freely available public database intended as a resource for research on the immune response to SARS-CoV-2. Samples were obtained from the ongoing ImmuneRACE study (first 160 participants) and from over a thousand subjects provided by 6 global collaborators. The sample metadata nearly always contained a de-identified subject ID, COVID-19 status, age in years and sex. Where HLA class I and class II types were available, the types were taken from metadata supplied by the sample provider, not from assay-based typing. General study outcomes and caveats: The quantity of clinical and demographic metadata differed by source and by participant and was supplied without curation.

Collaborating institutions collected whole blood in K2EDTA tubes following their own protocols. For TCRbeta analysis, collaborator samples were shipped as frozen whole blood, as isolated PBMCs, or as DNA extracted from either sample type. TCRbeta CDR3 regions were amplified from genomic DNA using the immunoSEQ Assay, a bias-controlled multiplex PCR. On the study's bioinformatics: The number of nucleated cells in each sample was estimated from the amplification of reference gene primers within the assay. To quantify the absolute abundance of each unique TCRbeta CDR3 rearrangement, sequence reads were collapsed and filtered. Productive Simpson clonality was computed per sample as the square root of Simpson's diversity index over productive rearrangements. The source is immuneACCESS, and TCRdb retained only in-frame sequences with V and J called. Part of the clones is not carried over; for the studies checked, unresolved V genes explain less than half of this, and the remainder is unexplained. That table supplies the V and J calls and clone size; D and trimming were determined from the DNA. This sample gives about 240,000 clones in total; around 87% of them show up just once. The top ten hold over 6% of the sample.

The sequence links TRBV6-5 to TRBJ1-2, with the D gene uncertain. Sequences were obtained from peripheral blood. This TCR came from a woman between 65 and 79 years old with active or convalescent COVID-19. The CDR3 protein sequence reads: CASRSLFYTF. The DNA is TGTGCCAGCAGAAGCCTATTCTACACCTTC.